Shown below are 6 T cell receptor beta chains from a single sample sequenced in a study of blood T cell repertoires in COVID-19. TCRdb's copy holds only in-frame clones and misses some; the assay was immunoSEQ multiplex PCR. Among fewer than 200,000 clones listed, approximately 91% were seen once. The material sequenced was peripheral blood. The receptors were gathered from a man aged 18-30 years with COVID-19, enrolled during active disease.

CDR3 residues: CASTSSAGGDQPQHF. In DNA, the CDR3 is TGTGCCAGCACCTCAAGCGCCGGGGGAGATCAGCCCCAGCATTTT. This chain joins TRBV6-6 and TRBJ1-5; D might be TRBD1 (5 bases). The germline gives CDR1 MNHNY, CDR2 SVGAGI (reference sequence). The CDR3 is made up of 15 amino acids. Trimming cost V 7 bases and J 5 bases, with 18 bases left between them.

This chain joins TRBV5-1 and TRBJ2-1, with D perhaps TRBD2 (6 bases). V lost 0 bases to trimming and J lost 6 bases, with 13 bases between them. This CDR3 region has 15 residues. The germline V gene encodes CDR1 SGHRS and CDR2 YFSETQ. The CDR3 coding sequence is TGCGCCAGCAGCTTGGACGGGAGCGGTATCAATGAGCAGTTCTTC. It translates to CASSLDGSGINEQFF.

The genes are TRBV7-8 and TRBJ1-5; possible D gene TRBD1, 6 bases. The CDR3 length is 14 residues. From germline, CDR1 is SGHVS and CDR2 FQNEAQ. Trimming stripped 2 bases from V and 7 bases from J, with 12 bases between. For the CDR3, the DNA is TGTGCCAGCAGCTTATCGGGGGGCACGCAGCCCCAGCATTTT. Amino acid sequence: CASSLSGGTQPQHF.

The chain recombines TRBV2 with TRBJ1-2, with 9 bases matching TRBD1. The germline CDR1 and CDR2 sequences are SNHLY and FYNNEI. This CDR3 is built from 13 residues. With 5 bases clipped from V and 8 bases from J, the junction kept 6 bases outside the gene matches. The CDR3 loop is CASSSLQGAGYTF. The CDR3 DNA is TGTGCCAGCAGTTCACTACAGGGGGCGGGCTACACCTTC.

In DNA form, the CDR3 reads TGTGCCAGCAGCCAAGATATGACTTCCTATGGCTACACCTTC. Residues: CASSQDMTSYGYTF. The chain recombines TRBV3-1 (or the pseudogene TRBV3-2) with TRBJ1-2, with unresolved D. The V end lost 0 bases, the J end lost 4 bases, and 9 bases lay between the germline ends. The germline V gene encodes CDR1 LGHDT and CDR2 YNNKEL (reference sequence). CDR3 length: 14 residues.

V gene TRBV7-3 combines with J gene TRBJ1-3; TRBD1 matches 7 bases. The CDR3 runs to 17 residues. J was trimmed by 0 bases and V by 5 bases; bases with no gene match: 10. CDR1 is SGHTA, CDR2 FQGTGA, per germline. The CDR3 DNA reads TGTGCCAGCAGCCGATCCGGGACAGACAGCTCTGGAAACACCATATATTTT. It encodes CASSRSGTDSSGNTIYF.